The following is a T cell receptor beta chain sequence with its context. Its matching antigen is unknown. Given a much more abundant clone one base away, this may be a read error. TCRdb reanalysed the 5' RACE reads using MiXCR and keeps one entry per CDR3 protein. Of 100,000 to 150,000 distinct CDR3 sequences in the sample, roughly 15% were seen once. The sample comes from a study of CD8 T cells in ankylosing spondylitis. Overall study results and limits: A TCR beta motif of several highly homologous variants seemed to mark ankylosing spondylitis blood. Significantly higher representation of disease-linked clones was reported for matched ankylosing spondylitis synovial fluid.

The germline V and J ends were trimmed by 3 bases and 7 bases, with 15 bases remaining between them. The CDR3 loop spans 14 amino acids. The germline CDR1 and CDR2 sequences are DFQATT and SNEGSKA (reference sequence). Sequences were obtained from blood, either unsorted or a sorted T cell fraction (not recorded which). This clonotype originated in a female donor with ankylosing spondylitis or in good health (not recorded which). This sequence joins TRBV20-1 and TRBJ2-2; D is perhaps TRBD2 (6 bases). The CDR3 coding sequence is TGCAGTGCTAGGCGGAGGGGTCGGAACGGGGAGCTGTTTTTT. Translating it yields CSARRRGRNGELFF.